This T cell receptor (beta chain) came from a study of T cell responses to AZD1222 COVID-19 vaccine. The study's findings and limits: Clonal diversity was possibly underestimated, and white British individuals and females predominated among donors. Close to half of all spike-specific TCRs reportedly target regions of the variants that are unmutated. After two AZD1222 doses, spike-specific TCR breadth and depth rose versus day 0. Researchers report vaccine-associated CD4 TCRs spanning spike, with dominance at 160-218 and 743-854.

To note about this clone: Its antigen is currently unknown.

The germline CDR1 and CDR2 sequences are SGHNT and YYREEE (reference sequence). The length of the CDR3 is 15 residues. V lost 3 bases, J lost 2 bases, and 15 bases lay in between. The assay was immunoSEQ multiplex PCR, and TCRdb's table has in-frame clones only and misses some. The data contain tens of thousands of clones, 90% of them singletons. The chain recombines TRBV5-4 with TRBJ2-7, with TRBD2 as a possible D gene (7 bases). The sequences come from peripheral blood, collected 28 days after the second AZD1222 dose. The clonotype was recovered from an adult who received the AZD1222 COVID-19 vaccine. Written as DNA, the CDR3 is TGTGCCAGCAGCTCGGGACACCGGGAGGCCTACGAGCAGTACTTC. Encoded protein: CASSSGHREAYEQYF.